This TCR beta chain originates from a study of T cells in Graves' hyperthyroidism and ophthalmopathy. Overall study findings and caveats: Clonotypes that were expanded in thyroid above 0.001 mostly appeared in blood too.

CDR1 and CDR2 (germline): SGHRS, YFSETQ. This CDR3 contains 16 residues. Losses at the gene ends were 0 bases for V and 8 bases for J; bases not matched to a gene: 4. Amplified TCR beta CDR3 regions came from RNA transcripts. The HTBI primer set was used in a first-round RT-PCR of the TCR CDR3. TCRdb independently ran MiXCR on the multiplex PCR reads; one entry per CDR3 protein. The table records over 700,000 distinct CDR3 sequences, about 38% of them present only once. This clonotype was counted between two and nine times. What it binds is unknown. Hyperthyroidism patients were newly diagnosed, had disease duration under 2 months, and were aged 18 to 65 years.

The sample taken for sequencing was blood. This TCR derives from a man aged 18 to 30 with Graves' hyperthyroidism. This chain joins TRBV5-1 and TRBJ1-6; 11 nucleotides agree with TRBD1. CDR3 coding DNA: TGCGCCAGCAGCTTGGGGACAGGGGGCGACTATTCACCCCTCCACTTT. It specifies CASSLGTGGDYSPLHF. Variable domain in full (rest from reference TRBV5-1 and TRBJ1-6): KAGVTQTPRYLIKTRGQQVTLSCSPISGHRSVSWYQQTPGQGLQFLFEYFSETQRNKGNFPGRFSGRQFSNSRSEMNVSTLELGDSALYLCASSLGTGGDYSPLHFGNGTRLTVT.